Listed below are T cell receptor beta chains from one sample, sequenced in a study of T cells in Graves' hyperthyroidism and ophthalmopathy. TCRdb reprocessed the multiplex PCR reads with MiXCR, giving one entry per CDR3 protein. There are 300,000 to 450,000 distinct CDR3 sequences in the sample; more than 14% occur only once, and roughly a fifth lies in the top ten. The sample was blood. Source of these receptors: a woman in her twenties or thirties with Graves' ophthalmopathy. Both conserved end residues are part of each CDR3. Fields, in order: V gene, CDR3 length, J gene, D gene, clone size, CDR3 protein, CDR3 DNA. D genes are given only for firm matches. Size is omitted from some rows. Given values are once, few, many or a class for expanded clones.

TRBV2	14	TRBJ2-7	NA	many	CASSGQGVSYEQYF	TGTGCCAGCAGTGGGCAGGGTGTCTCCTACGAGCAGTACTTC
TRBV24-1	13	TRBJ2-7	NA	many	CATSDGKPYEQYF	TGTGCCACCAGTGACGGGAAGCCCTACGAGCAGTACTTC
TRBV28	14	TRBJ2-3	TRBD2	many	CASRVAGVVDTQYF	TGTGCCAGCAGGGTAGCGGGGGTGGTAGATACGCAGTATTTT
TRBV7-2	15	TRBJ2-7	TRBD2	many	CASSSGLAVTYEQYF	TGTGCCAGCAGCTCGGGACTAGCGGTAACCTACGAGCAGTACTTC
TRBV10-3	11	TRBJ1-1	NA	NA	CAISEGTEAFF	TGTGCCATCAGTGAAGGGACTGAAGCTTTCTTT
TRBV28	14	TRBJ2-7	TRBD1	NA	CASQLGQGKYEQYF	TGTGCCAGCCAGCTGGGACAGGGGAAGTACGAGCAGTACTTC
TRBV12-3/TRBV12-4	12	TRBJ2-2	NA	many	CASSYRDGELFF	TGTGCCAGCAGTTACAGGGACGGGGAGCTGTTTTTT
TRBV20-1	12	TRBJ1-5	NA	many	CSAIGGNQPQHF	TGCAGTGCTATTGGGGGCAATCAGCCCCAGCATTTT
TRBV5-5	18	TRBJ2-7	NA	many	CASSYRDYRFDAGYEQYF	TGTGCCAGCAGCTACCGGGATTATAGGTTCGACGCGGGCTACGAGCAGTACTTC
TRBV24-1	15	TRBJ2-2	NA	many	CATIILTVNTGELFF	TGTGCCACCATCATTTTGACAGTGAACACCGGGGAGCTGTTTTTT
TRBV9	15	TRBJ1-2	NA	many	CASSVETGVGYGYTF	TGTGCCAGCAGCGTAGAAACGGGCGTCGGTTATGGCTACACCTTC
TRBV28	15	TRBJ1-2	NA	many	CASSVGMAAGYGYTF	TGTGCCAGCAGTGTCGGAATGGCCGCGGGCTACGGCTACACCTTC
TRBV12-3/TRBV12-4	17	TRBJ2-5	TRBD2	NA	CASRGGAGPGGPETQYF	TGTGCCAGCCGCGGGGGGGCCGGTCCCGGGGGGCCAGAGACCCAGTACTTC
TRBV30	13	TRBJ1-1	NA	many	CACHRVYPTEAFF	TGTGCCTGCCACAGGGTCTACCCCACTGAAGCTTTCTTT
TRBV12-3/TRBV12-4	15	TRBJ1-6	NA	many	CASRPRASYNSPLHF	TGTGCCAGCAGACCCAGGGCCTCCTATAATTCACCCCTCCACTTT
TRBV12-5	16	TRBJ1-3	TRBD1	many	CASGLTWTGSGNTIYF	TGTGCTAGTGGTTTGACCTGGACAGGGTCCGGAAACACCATATATTTT
TRBV29-1	15	TRBJ2-1	TRBD2	NA	CSGVPAGLANNEQFF	TGCAGCGGGGTCCCCGCGGGACTAGCGAACAATGAGCAGTTCTTC
TRBV12-3/TRBV12-4	14	TRBJ2-7	NA	few	CASGPRAGSYEQYF	TGTGCCAGTGGACCTAGGGCAGGTTCCTACGAGCAGTACTTC
TRBV13	14	TRBJ1-2	NA	many	CASSLGARPRGYTF	TGTGCCAGCAGCTTAGGGGCGCGTCCTAGGGGCTACACCTTC
TRBV28	11	TRBJ2-1	NA	many	CASSLWEKQFF	TGTGCCAGCAGTTTGTGGGAGAAGCAGTTCTTC
TRBV2	16	TRBJ2-5	TRBD1	NA	CASSEEGALIEETQYF	TGTGCCAGCAGTGAAGAGGGGGCGCTAATAGAAGAGACCCAGTACTTC
TRBV20-1	16	TRBJ1-5	NA	NA	CSANPRAWAANQPQHF	TGCAGTGCCAACCCACGGGCGTGGGCAGCAAATCAGCCCCAGCATTTT
TRBV6-1	15	TRBJ1-5	TRBD1	many	CATKLGQGSFQPQHF	TGTGCCACCAAACTAGGACAGGGGTCTTTTCAGCCCCAGCATTTT
TRBV29-1	14	TRBJ2-3	TRBD2	many	CSVVSGGAADTQYF	TGCAGCGTCGTTAGCGGGGGGGCCGCAGATACGCAGTATTTT
TRBV7-3	20	TRBJ2-1	TRBD2	many	CASSLGPGLGRWGKSNEQFF	TGTGCCAGCAGCTTGGGGCCGGGACTAGGGAGGTGGGGTAAAAGCAATGAGCAGTTCTTC
TRBV3-1	12	TRBJ1-5	NA	many	CASSQDWGPQHF	TGTGCCAGCAGCCAAGATTGGGGGCCCCAGCATTTT
TRBV30	11	TRBJ2-2	NA	many	CAWRDLGELFF	TGTGCCTGGAGAGACTTAGGGGAGCTGTTTTTT
TRBV7-2	15	TRBJ2-3	NA	many	CASSSGGGSTDTQYF	TGTGCCAGCAGCTCTGGGGGGGGCAGCACAGATACGCAGTATTTT
TRBV28	14	TRBJ1-5	NA	many	CASSFLGGGQPQHF	TGTGCCAGCAGTTTCCTGGGGGGGGGTCAGCCCCAGCATTTT
TRBV28	16	TRBJ1-3	TRBD1	many	CASSPTGGFSGNTIYF	TGTGCCAGCAGCCCAACAGGGGGTTTCTCTGGAAACACCATATATTTT
TRBV3-1	16	TRBJ1-3	NA	many	CASSQDGWGVGNTIYF	TGTGCCAGCAGCCAAGATGGATGGGGCGTCGGAAACACCATATATTTT
TRBV19	15	TRBJ1-1	NA	few	CASSIGRQLNTEAFF	TGTGCCAGCAGTATAGGTAGACAGCTGAACACTGAAGCTTTCTTT
TRBV6-5	16	TRBJ1-6	TRBD1	few	CASSYFPGQGSSPLHF	TGTGCCAGCAGTTACTTCCCCGGACAGGGGAGTTCACCCCTCCACTTT
TRBV5-1	16	TRBJ2-3	NA	many	CASSLLSTRLTDTQYF	TGCGCCAGCAGCTTGTTGTCGACGAGACTCACAGATACGCAGTATTTT
TRBV18	12	TRBJ2-7	NA	many	CASSSSTYEQYF	TGTGCCAGCTCATCGTCAACCTACGAGCAGTACTTC
TRBV20-1	14	TRBJ1-5	NA	many	CSASNNSGNQPQHF	TGCAGTGCTAGTAATAATAGCGGTAATCAGCCCCAGCATTTT
TRBV19	17	TRBJ2-7	TRBD2	NA	CASTERGGFSTPYEQYF	TGTGCCAGTACCGAGCGGGGGGGATTCAGCACCCCATACGAGCAGTACTTC
TRBV12-3/TRBV12-4	16	TRBJ2-6	NA	many	CASSRGADTGANVLTF	TGTGCCAGCAGTAGGGGGGCGGACACGGGGGCCAACGTCCTGACTTTC
TRBV19	17	TRBJ1-1	NA	NA	CASSIFFGEGMNTEAFF	TGTGCCAGTAGTATTTTTTTCGGGGAAGGAATGAACACTGAAGCTTTCTTT
TRBV28	11	TRBJ1-5	NA	few	CASSSSLAQHF	TGTGCCAGCAGTTCATCCCTAGCCCAGCATTTT
TRBV9	17	TRBJ2-7	TRBD2	few	CASSPAWTSGGSYEQYF	TGTGCCAGCAGCCCCGCATGGACTAGCGGGGGTTCCTACGAGCAGTACTTC
TRBV29-1	11	TRBJ2-2	NA	few	CSVNSRRELFF	TGCAGCGTTAATTCCCGGAGGGAGCTGTTTTTT
TRBV5-1	16	TRBJ2-5	NA	many	CASSLRRVPGVETQYF	TGCGCCAGCAGCTTGCGACGAGTCCCCGGGGTGGAGACCCAGTACTTC
TRBV6-1	15	TRBJ1-1	NA	many	CASSSGLGANTEAFF	TGTGCCAGCAGTTCGGGGCTCGGGGCCAACACTGAAGCTTTCTTT
TRBV13	13	TRBJ1-2	NA	many	CASSRPGASGYTF	TGTGCCAGCAGCCGCCCAGGGGCATCTGGCTACACCTTC
TRBV15	14	TRBJ2-2	NA	NA	CATSRYGNTGELFF	TGTGCCACCAGCAGATACGGAAACACCGGGGAGCTGTTTTTT
TRBV9	14	TRBJ2-7	NA	NA	CASSAGGVQYEQYF	TGTGCCAGCAGCGCCGGCGGGGTTCAATACGAGCAGTACTTC
TRBV14	16	TRBJ2-3	TRBD2	many	CASSRPLAGGQDTQYF	TGTGCCAGCAGCCGACCACTAGCGGGGGGGCAAGATACGCAGTATTTT
TRBV19	14	TRBJ1-1	NA	many	CASTPREVSTEAFF	TGTGCCAGTACCCCCAGGGAGGTCTCCACTGAAGCTTTCTTT
TRBV27	18	TRBJ2-5	NA	many	CASSLSVPAPLGQETQYF	TGTGCCAGCAGTTTATCCGTCCCGGCTCCCTTGGGACAAGAGACCCAGTACTTC
TRBV3-1	12	TRBJ2-1	TRBD1	many	CASSHQGDEQFF	TGTGCCAGCAGCCATCAGGGGGATGAGCAGTTCTTC
TRBV20-1	15	TRBJ1-2	TRBD1	many	CSALGGRSSGVGYTF	TGCAGTGCTCTAGGGGGCCGTTCTAGCGGGGTAGGCTACACCTTC
TRBV19	15	TRBJ2-2	NA	few	CASSMVHANTGELFF	TGTGCCAGTAGTATGGTTCACGCGAACACCGGGGAGCTGTTTTTT
TRBV12-3/TRBV12-4	18	TRBJ2-1	TRBD2	NA	CASSLLVGLAGGYNEQFF	TGTGCCAGCAGTTTGTTAGTGGGACTAGCGGGGGGGTACAATGAGCAGTTCTTC
TRBV2	14	TRBJ1-5	NA	many	CASSERVSAQPQHF	TGTGCCAGCAGTGAAAGGGTTTCAGCTCAGCCCCAGCATTTT
TRBV6-1	18	TRBJ2-7	NA	NA	CASSEFLSLGGSSYEQYF	TGTGCCAGCAGTGAATTTCTTAGTTTGGGAGGTTCCAGCTACGAGCAGTACTTC
TRBV29-1	11	TRBJ2-3	TRBD1	many	CSVYDRATQYF	TGCAGCGTATACGACAGGGCTACGCAGTATTTT
TRBV7-9	15	TRBJ2-5	TRBD1	many	CASSLGTGQKETQYF	TGTGCCAGCAGCTTAGGGACAGGACAAAAAGAGACCCAGTACTTC